This T cell receptor (beta chain) was identified during a study of T cells in Graves' hyperthyroidism and ophthalmopathy. The wider study: The blood sample was taken at first diagnosis, before treatment began. Study results and caveats: In validation, the model predicted ophthalmopathy. These predictions came a median around 5.9 months before onset.

The CDR3 totals 14 residues. CDR1 and CDR2 (germline): SGHTA, FQGNSA. The ends were cut back, 7 bases at V and 5 bases at J, with 12 bases in the middle. Graves' hyperthyroidism qualified as stable when ophthalmopathy did not progress within 18 months. These patients, aged 18 to 65, had recently diagnosed hyperthyroidism lasting under 2 months. RNA transcripts provided the source from which TCR beta CDR3 regions were amplified. HTBI primers were used for first-round RT-PCR of the TCR CDR3. In TCRdb, the multiplex PCR reads were re-called with MiXCR into one record per CDR3 protein. The sample has about 680,000 distinct CDR3 sequences, about a third seen once. This clonotype was detected many times. Its antigen is undetermined.

Material for sequencing was blood. The chain employs TRBV7-2 and TRBJ1-6; no reliable D call. The TCR comes from a woman aged 40 to 49 with Graves' hyperthyroidism. The chain's CDR3 is CASNRWGDNSPLHF. CDR3 sequence (DNA): TGTGCCAGCAACCGGTGGGGTGATAATTCACCCCTCCACTTT.